These 31 T cell receptor beta chains were sequenced from one sample in a study of tissue T cells after allogeneic stem cell transplantation. Time point reported: mouse harvest day 14 after allogeneic transplant. Tail vein injection delivered 10^7 T-cell-depleted bone marrow cells and 10^6 splenic CD5+ T cells. Method: immunoSEQ multiplex PCR; TCRdb's copy keeps in-frame clones and lacks some. The table lists about 7,700 clones, roughly 38% of them singletons. The sample taken for sequencing was skin. The receptors originated from a female BALB/c mouse given C57BL/6 T cells with graft-versus-host disease after an allogeneic hematopoietic cell transplant.

As concerns this clone: Genes here carry mouse names. The observed sequence ends 1 residue before the CDR3 terminus, with the missing tail filled in from the germline J gene. The V gene is TRBV19, the J gene TRBJ1-4; D remains unclear. The CDR3 sequence is 12 residues long. Germline values: CDR1 FNHDT, CDR2 SITEND (reference sequence). The V gene lost 2 bases and the J gene lost 5 bases, with 4 bases spanning the gap. Incomplete CDR3 DNA: TGTGCCAGCAGTATTAGAAACGAAAGATTATTT. It codes for CASSIRNERLF. The CDR3 reads in full as CASSIRNERLFF.

This clone is deemed medium-sized (0.01 to 0.1%). Genes and germline are mouse. With the read ending 1 residue before the CDR3 end, the germline J gene is used to fill in that end. The V gene is TRBV26, the J gene TRBJ2-1, with TRBD2 matching 9 bases. This CDR3 has 15 amino acids. Germline V CDR1 and CDR2: KGHPV, FQNQEV (reference sequence). V lost 4 bases to trimming and J lost 0 bases; unmatched junction nucleotides: 1. The CDR3 bases that were read are TGTGCCAGCAGTCGACTGGGGGTTAACTATGCTGAGCAGTTC. Its translation: CASSRLGVNYAEQF. The complete CDR3 sequence is CASSRLGVNYAEQFF.

In its sample, this clone was seen a few times. Genes and germline are mouse. The read stops 1 residue short of the end of the CDR3; the missing end is completed from the germline J gene. The J gene is TRBJ2-4, the V gene TRBV26; possible D gene TRBD1, 6 bases. Germline values: CDR1 KGHPV, CDR2 FQNQEV (reference sequence). This CDR3 contains 15 residues. V was shortened by 6 bases and J by 0 bases, with 13 bases between the two germline ends. The part of the CDR3 DNA that was read is TGTGCCAGCAGCCCCGGGACAAATAGTCAAAACACCTTGTAC. Amino acid sequence: CASSPGTNSQNTLY. The whole CDR3 is CASSPGTNSQNTLYF.

This clone showed up just a few times. All gene names here are mouse names. The CDR3 end lies 1 residue beyond the end of the read and is filled in from the germline J gene. The chain uses TRBV26 and TRBJ2-1; 9 nucleotides line up with TRBD1. The junction had 6 bases not matched to a gene; V was cut back by 4 bases and J by 2 bases. The CDR3 covers 16 residues. Germline loops: CDR1 KGHPV, CDR2 FQNQEV (reference sequence). The CDR3 bases that were read are TGTGCCAGCAGTCCATGGGACAGGGCGGACTATGCTGAGCAGTTC. It yields the protein CASSPWDRADYAEQF. Given in full, the CDR3 is CASSPWDRADYAEQFF.

Points on this clone: Genes and germline are mouse. CDR3 DNA (partial): TGTGCCAGCAGTCGTAGGGGGCGCGGAGACACCCAGTAC. Translated, it gives CASSRRGRGDTQY. The CDR3, in full, reads CASSRRGRGDTQYF. This sequence joins TRBV26 and TRBJ2-5; D is possibly TRBD1 (7 bases). Read coverage stops 1 residue before the CDR3 terminus; the germline J gene supplies the remainder. V lost 4 bases and J 5 bases, leaving 13 bases between the germline ends. The length of the CDR3 is 14 residues. The germline CDR1 and CDR2 sequences are KGHPV and FQNQEV (reference sequence).

This clone was counted between two and nine times. Gene names denote mouse genes. The chain's CDR3 is CASSGGQGFNERLFF. Incomplete CDR3 DNA: TGTGCCAGCAGCGGGGGACAGGGGTTCAACGAAAGATTATTT. The V gene is TRBV26, the J gene TRBJ1-4; 10 positions agree with TRBD1. With the read ending 1 residue before the CDR3 end, the germline J gene is used to fill in that end. The CDR3 is 15 residues long. J was trimmed by 4 bases and V by 6 bases; bases with no gene match: 5. Per germline, CDR1 KGHPV and CDR2 FQNQEV (reference sequence).

This clone is deemed medium-sized. The germline and genes are mouse ones. CDR3: CASSSSGVFYEQYF. CDR3 DNA, as far as it was read: TGTGCCAGCAGTTCATCTGGGGTTTTCTATGAACAGTAC. The chain couples TRBV26 to TRBJ2-7; a possible D gene is TRBD2 (6 bases). The missing CDR3 end, 1 residue past where the read stops, is filled in from the germline J gene. CDR3 length: 14 amino acids. Deletions cut 5 bases from V and 3 bases from J, with 14 bases between. Germline CDR1 and CDR2: KGHPV and FQNQEV (reference sequence). The whole variable domain, remainder taken from reference TRBV26 and TRBJ2-7, is NSKVIQTPRYLVKGQGQKAKMRCIPEKGHPVVFWYQQNKNNEFKFLINFQNQEVLQQIDMTEKRFSAECPSNSPCSLEIQSSEAGDSALYLCASSSSGVFYEQYFGPGTRLTVL.

To note about this clone: Any gene name here is a mouse gene name. The read terminates 1 residue before the CDR3 end, so the remaining end is supplied by the germline J gene. The chain employs TRBV19 and TRBJ2-1; maybe TRBD2 (6 bases). The V gene lost 6 bases and the J gene lost 0 bases, with 10 bases spanning the gap. Germline CDR1 FNHDT, CDR2 SITEND (reference sequence). This CDR3 spans 14 amino acids. The CDR3 protein is CASTGTYNYAEQFF. The part of the CDR3 DNA that was read is TGTGCCAGCACTGGGACTTATAACTATGCTGAGCAGTTC.

Judged by abundance, this clone is large. Mouse germline and gene names are used. The CDR3 goes on 1 residue after the read ends, and that part is filled in from the germline J gene. V usage is TRBV12-1 and J usage is TRBJ2-7, with 9 positions matching TRBD2. Germline V gene data show CDR1 as SGHSN and CDR2 as HYEKVE. The CDR3 sequence is 12 residues long. After removal of 4 bases from V and 6 bases from J, the junction contained 3 bases not matched to a gene. The CDR3 here is CASSGLGGEQYF. CDR3 DNA (partial): TGTGCCAGCTCGGGACTGGGAGGTGAACAGTAC.

This clone is labeled medium-sized. The listed genes are named as in mouse. The observed sequence ends 1 residue before the CDR3 terminus, with the missing tail filled in from the germline J gene. Other DNA sequences from this sample encode an identical CDR3 as well. The rearrangement uses TRBV26 and TRBJ1-4; D uncertain. The CDR3 extends over 13 amino acids. V was cut by 4 bases and J by 1 base, with 4 bases left in between. Germline V gene sequence: CDR1 KGHPV, CDR2 FQNQEV (reference sequence). CDR3 sequence: CASSRDSNERLFF. CDR3 DNA (partial): TGTGCCAGCAGTCGGGATTCCAACGAAAGATTATTT.

This clone was picked up one time. Gene names are mouse gene names. The read gets to within 1 residue of the CDR3 end, and the germline J gene fills in the rest. The V gene is TRBV26, the J gene TRBJ2-2; the D is unclear. V was trimmed by 2 bases and J by 3 bases, leaving 7 bases between them. The CDR3 has 14 amino acids. Germline assignment: CDR1 KGHPV and CDR2 FQNQEV (reference sequence). The CDR3 region is CASSLERDTGQLYF. Partial CDR3 DNA: TGTGCCAGCAGTCTGGAGAGGGACACCGGGCAGCTCTAC.

This clone has a single count. The gene names here belong to mouse. CDR3: CSSSQSHLGVYEQYF. The part of the CDR3 DNA that was read is TGCTCCAGCAGTCAATCCCACCTGGGGGTCTATGAACAGTAC. The rearrangement joins TRBV23 to TRBJ2-7; TRBD2, the D gene given by the table, was not confirmed from the DNA. The read ends 1 residue early relative to the CDR3; the germline J gene fills the gap. This CDR3 is built from 15 residues. Per the germline V gene, CDR1 is KGHTA and CDR2 is FQNQQP.

Points on this clone: Gene names refer to mouse genes. The DNA ends 1 residue before the CDR3 does, and the rest of the CDR3 is filled in from the germline J gene. This sample also contains other DNA sequences that code for the same CDR3. V is TRBV26 and J is TRBJ1-2; D unresolved. This CDR3 has 13 residues. Trimming shortened V by 0 bases and J by 1 base, and 3 bases separated the two germline ends. Germline lookup yields CDR1 KGHPV and CDR2 FQNQEV (reference sequence). The sequenced part of the CDR3 DNA is TGTGCCAGCAGTCTGTCCAGAAACTCCGACTACACC. This sequence encodes CASSLSRNSDYT. The full CDR3 protein is CASSLSRNSDYTF.

Comments on this clone: Gene names are mouse gene names. The sequence runs out 1 residue before the end of the CDR3; the remainder is reconstructed from the germline J gene. The rearrangement joins TRBV1 to TRBJ2-7; D not resolved. The CDR3 extends over 13 amino acids. Germline V CDR1 and CDR2: NSQYPW, LRSPGD (reference sequence). Deletions cut 5 bases from V and 0 bases from J, with 8 bases between. CDR3 DNA, as far as it was read: TGCACCTGCAGTTCACAAAGCTCCTATGAACAGTAC. It specifies CTCSSQSSYEQY. From start to end, the CDR3 is CTCSSQSSYEQYF.

Sample share makes this clone large (0.1 to 1%). The genes and germline here are from mouse. The read terminates 1 residue before the CDR3 end, so the remaining end is supplied by the germline J gene. The V call is TRBV23, the J call TRBJ2-3; the table's D call TRBD2 went unverified against the DNA. CDR1 is KGHTA and CDR2 is FQNQQP in the germline V gene. The CDR3 is made up of 13 amino acids. CDR3 loop: CSSSPTSAETLYF. The part of the CDR3 DNA that was read is TGCTCCAGCAGTCCGACTAGTGCAGAAACGCTGTAT.

As concerns this clone: The genes are named according to mouse. The read terminates 1 residue before the CDR3 end, so the remaining end is supplied by the germline J gene. This chain links TRBV23 with TRBJ2-2; the table's D call TRBD1 went unverified against the DNA. The CDR3 loop spans 14 amino acids. Looked up from germline, CDR1 is KGHTA and CDR2 is FQNQQP. CDR3 in amino acids: CSSSQQQNTGQLYF. CDR3 DNA (partial): TGCTCCAGCAGTCAACAACAAAACACCGGGCAGCTCTAC. The full variable domain, with the rest looked up from reference TRBV23 and TRBJ2-2, is DAAVTQKPRYLIKMKGQEAEMKCIPEKGHTAVFWYQQKQSKELKFLIYFQNQQPLDQIDMVKERFSAVCPSSSLCSLGIRTCEAEDSALYLCSSSQQQNTGQLYFGEGSKLTVL.

In its sample, this clone is medium-sized. Genes here carry mouse names. The sequence runs out 1 residue before the end of the CDR3; the remainder is reconstructed from the germline J gene. The genes are TRBV1 and TRBJ1-1, with D hard to call. This CDR3 is built from 13 residues. V gave up 0 bases and J gave up 4 bases, with 6 bases separating them. Germline CDR1 is NSQYPW and CDR2 is LRSPGD (reference sequence). The DNA read from the CDR3 is TGCACCTGCAGTGCAGATCTCGGCACAGAAGTCTTC. It codes for CTCSADLGTEVF. The full CDR3 is CTCSADLGTEVFF.

This clone is large in the sample. Gene names and germline match the mouse. The read terminates 1 residue before the CDR3 end, so the remaining end is supplied by the germline J gene. The same CDR3 also results from other DNA sequences found in this sample. The V gene is TRBV1, the J gene TRBJ1-2; 8 bases line up with TRBD1. V lost 2 bases to trimming and J lost 0 bases; unmatched junction nucleotides: 2. Germline V lookup: CDR1 NSQYPW, CDR2 LRSPGD (reference sequence). This CDR3 spans 15 amino acids. CDR3: CTCSARDRTNSDYTF. The CDR3 DNA, read in part, is TGCACCTGCAGTGCACGGGACAGGACAAACTCCGACTACACC.

This clone was counted only a few times. Gene and germline names: mouse. The read finishes 1 residue shy of the CDR3 end, and the germline J gene is used to complete it. The chain recombines TRBV31 with TRBJ1-1; 7 positions match TRBD1. Germline CDR1 is GKSSPN and CDR2 is SITVG. The junction had 2 bases not matched to a gene; V was cut back by 1 base and J by 0 bases. This CDR3 contains 14 residues. The sequenced part of the CDR3 DNA is TGTGCCTGGAGTCCTGGGACAGCAAACACAGAAGTCTTC. It codes for CAWSPGTANTEVF. The complete CDR3 reads CAWSPGTANTEVFF.

A note on this clone: Gene names denote mouse genes. Coverage ceases 1 residue before the CDR3 finishes, and the germline J gene fills in the end. V is TRBV13-2 and J is TRBJ2-7; no definite D call. The germline V gene encodes CDR1 NNHNN and CDR2 SYGAGS (reference sequence). The CDR3 covers 13 residues. The V end was cut by 2 bases, the J end by 3 bases, with 9 bases between. CDR3 in amino acids: CASGDPDNYEQYF. The CDR3 DNA, read in part, is TGTGCCAGCGGTGACCCCGACAACTATGAACAGTAC.

On this clone: Gene and germline names: mouse. The CDR3 end falls 1 residue outside the read, so it is completed with the germline J gene. V and J are TRBV23 and TRBJ2-3; TRBD1, the table's D call, was not compared with the DNA. This CDR3 comprises 13 residues. Germline V gene data show CDR1 as KGHTA and CDR2 as FQNQQP. CDR3 bases read: TGCTCCAGCAGTTCAAATAGTGCAGAAACGCTGTAT. Its translation is CSSSSNSAETLY. The complete CDR3 sequence is CSSSSNSAETLYF.

Remarks on this clone: Here the gene names and germline are mouse. The CDR3 end is not reached by the read, which stops 1 residue before it; the germline J gene fills it in. This same CDR3 is encoded by further DNA sequences in the sample. The chain employs TRBV3 and TRBJ2-7; TRBD2 aligns across 11 bases. The germline V gene encodes CDR1 SNHLY and CDR2 FYNGKV (reference sequence). With V trimmed by 0 bases and J by 4 bases, 2 bases remained unmatched. The CDR3 extends over 15 amino acids. Incomplete CDR3 DNA: TGTGCCAGCAGCTTAGCCGGGACTGGGGGTTATGAACAGTAC. Its translation: CASSLAGTGGYEQY. The complete CDR3 sequence is CASSLAGTGGYEQYF.

Worth noting for this clone: These gene names are mouse names. Read sequence stops 1 residue before the CDR3 end, and the germline J gene provides the missing end. The rearrangement links TRBV26 to TRBJ2-1; 8 positions match TRBD2. The germline CDR1 and CDR2 sequences are KGHPV and FQNQEV (reference sequence). The CDR3 loop spans 16 amino acids. With V trimmed by 3 bases and J by 3 bases, 7 bases remained unmatched. The sequenced CDR3 bases are TGTGCCAGCAGTCTTGGCTGGGGGGTGGGCTATGCTGAGCAGTTC. Protein sequence: CASSLGWGVGYAEQF. The full-length CDR3 reads as CASSLGWGVGYAEQFF.

Comments on this clone: These gene names are mouse names. The read falls 1 residue short of the CDR3 end, and the missing part is taken from the germline J gene. The gene calls are TRBV23 and TRBJ2-7; whether TRBD2, the table's D call, matches the DNA was not checked. CDR1 and CDR2 (germline): KGHTA, FQNQQP. The CDR3 covers 15 residues. The CDR3 DNA, read in part, is TGCTCCAGCAGTCAATCTCTGGGGGTCTCCTATGAACAGTAC. This gives the protein CSSSQSLGVSYEQY. The CDR3 in full is CSSSQSLGVSYEQYF. The full variable domain, rest sourced from reference TRBV23 and TRBJ2-7, is DAAVTQKPRYLIKMKGQEAEMKCIPEKGHTAVFWYQQKQSKELKFLIYFQNQQPLDQIDMVKERFSAVCPSSSLCSLGIRTCEAEDSALYLCSSSQSLGVSYEQYFGPGTRLTVL.

In its sample, this clone is medium-sized. Genes and germline are mouse. The read terminates 1 residue ahead of where the CDR3 ends, so the germline J gene completes it. This chain links TRBV3 with TRBJ2-7; D perhaps matches TRBD1 (5 bases). With 4 bases removed from V and 4 bases from J, the gap between germline ends came to 11 bases. Per the germline V gene, CDR1 is SNHLY and CDR2 is FYNGKV (reference sequence). The CDR3 runs to 13 residues. This CDR3 is CASSSREGYEQYF. The DNA read from the CDR3 is TGTGCCAGCAGCTCCAGGGAGGGGTATGAACAGTAC.

This clone showed up just a few times. Gene names and germline match the mouse. The CDR3 is cut off 1 residue early in the read; its end comes from the germline J gene. The rearrangement uses TRBV26 and TRBJ2-7; 8 nucleotides match TRBD1. Germline trimming cut 3 bases from V and 2 bases from J; bases unmatched to any gene: 3. The CDR3 is made up of 14 amino acids. Germline V CDR1 and CDR2: KGHPV, FQNQEV (reference sequence). Partial CDR3 DNA: TGTGCCAGCAGTCTCAGACAGGGGCCCTATGAACAGTAC. This codes for CASSLRQGPYEQY. The entire CDR3 is CASSLRQGPYEQYF.

In regard to this clone: These gene names are mouse names. The read ends 1 residue shy of where the CDR3 ends; the end is completed using the germline J gene. The rearrangement uses TRBV26 and TRBJ2-4; TRBD2 aligns across 7 bases. Per the germline V gene, CDR1 is KGHPV and CDR2 is FQNQEV (reference sequence). The CDR3 covers 15 residues. The J segment lost 1 base and the V segment lost 4 bases, leaving 5 bases of the junction unmatched. The CDR3 sequence: CASSPGWGGQNTLYF. CDR3 DNA (partial): TGTGCCAGCAGTCCGGGGTGGGGGGGTCAAAACACCTTGTAC.

This clone was detected once. The genes are named according to mouse. The sequence runs out 1 residue before the end of the CDR3; the remainder is reconstructed from the germline J gene. The J gene is TRBJ1-3, the V gene TRBV12-2; D gene unclear. Trimming removed 0 bases from V and 2 bases from J, with 10 bases in between. The CDR3 extends over 15 amino acids. Germline CDR1 and CDR2: SGHLS and HYDKME. CDR3 DNA (partial): TGTGCCAGCTCTCTCGCGGGCGCGGCTGGAAATACGCTCTAT. It translates to CASSLAGAAGNTLY. The whole CDR3 reads CASSLAGAAGNTLYF.

This clone was seen a few times. Here the gene names and germline are mouse. The CDR3 end falls 1 residue outside the read, so it is completed with the germline J gene. This chain links TRBV26 with TRBJ2-1; D unresolved. V was trimmed by 4 bases and J by 7 bases, leaving 5 bases between them. The CDR3 is 11 residues long. Germline lookup yields CDR1 KGHPV and CDR2 FQNQEV (reference sequence). This chain's CDR3 is CASSREAEQFF. CDR3 bases read: TGTGCCAGCAGTCGAGAGGCTGAGCAGTTC.

Worth noting for this clone: The genes and germline here are from mouse. Coverage ceases 1 residue before the CDR3 finishes, and the germline J gene fills in the end. The gene calls are TRBV3 and TRBJ1-1, with 11 bases fitting TRBD1. The CDR3 totals 15 residues. Germline assignment: CDR1 SNHLY and CDR2 FYNGKV (reference sequence). V shed 3 bases, J shed 0 bases, and the junction held 0 bases outside the gene matches. Partial CDR3 DNA: TGTGCCAGCAGCTTGGACAGGGGGCAGAACACAGAAGTCTTC. This translates into CASSLDRGQNTEVF. The full CDR3 protein is CASSLDRGQNTEVFF.

Regarding this clone: The germline and genes are mouse ones. The read is 1 residue too short to cover the CDR3 end, so that end is filled in from the germline J gene. The V and J genes are TRBV26 and TRBJ2-2; D unresolved. The CDR3 has 14 residues. The germline gives CDR1 KGHPV, CDR2 FQNQEV (reference sequence). V lost 2 bases to trimming and J lost 2 bases, with 6 bases between them. The CDR3 DNA, read in part, is TGTGCCAGCAGTCTGAACATTAACACCGGGCAGCTCTAC. This gives the protein CASSLNINTGQLY. The CDR3 as a whole reads CASSLNINTGQLYF.